This T cell receptor beta chain was recorded in a study of metastatic and nonmetastatic thyroid tumors. On the study more broadly: Blood and tumor or nodule tissue repertoires from malignant and benign thyroid patients were compared.

General study results and limits: When malignant thyroid tumors were compared with benign nodules, TCR beta diversity was reportedly significantly higher in the malignant tumors. This held in both blood and tumor samples.

Treatment of any kind had been given to no patient before thyroid surgery. Source study methods: The study built a papillary thyroid cancer distant-metastasis classifier from CDR3 differences across clinicopathological groups. Via MiXCR, TCRdb re-called the PCR reads. The authors' filters were not applied to this entry. The sample yields 5,500 to 8,000 clones, roughly a third seen once. Losses at the gene ends were 6 bases for V and 7 bases for J; bases not matched to a gene: 10. CDR1 is DFQATT, CDR2 SNEGSKA, per germline (reference sequence). The CDR3 is 16 residues long. Comments on this clone: The antigen remains unidentified.

This chain links TRBV20-1 with TRBJ2-1, with 15 bases matching TRBD2. The source material was tumor tissue. This TCR was sampled from a female donor with papillary thyroid cancer or a benign thyroid nodule (not recorded which). Some clones in this sample may be carry-over from other donors' samples. CDR3 sequence: CSAPGLAGGDRNEQFF. Here the CDR3 DNA reads TGCAGTGCGCCGGGACTAGCGGGGGGCGATCGTAATGAGCAGTTCTTC.